This T cell receptor beta chain was identified in a study of control samples from healthy donors and cancer patients. This CDR3 comprises 12 residues. Trimming shortened V by 6 bases and J by 6 bases, and 9 bases separated the two germline ends. Germline V CDR1 and CDR2: MDHEN, SYDVKM. This clone was seen a handful of times. Assay used: immunoSEQ multiplex PCR; TCRdb lists only in-frame clones, some missing. The profile shows some 94,000 clones, less than 90% of them singletons. The sequence came from a woman in her forties or fifties with colorectal cancer. The sample was PBMCs. The rearrangement links TRBV28 to TRBJ2-1; perhaps TRBD2 as D (6 bases). For the CDR3, the DNA is TGTGCCAGCAGCGCCGGGGGCAATGAGCAGTTCTTC. Amino acid sequence: CASSAGGNEQFF.